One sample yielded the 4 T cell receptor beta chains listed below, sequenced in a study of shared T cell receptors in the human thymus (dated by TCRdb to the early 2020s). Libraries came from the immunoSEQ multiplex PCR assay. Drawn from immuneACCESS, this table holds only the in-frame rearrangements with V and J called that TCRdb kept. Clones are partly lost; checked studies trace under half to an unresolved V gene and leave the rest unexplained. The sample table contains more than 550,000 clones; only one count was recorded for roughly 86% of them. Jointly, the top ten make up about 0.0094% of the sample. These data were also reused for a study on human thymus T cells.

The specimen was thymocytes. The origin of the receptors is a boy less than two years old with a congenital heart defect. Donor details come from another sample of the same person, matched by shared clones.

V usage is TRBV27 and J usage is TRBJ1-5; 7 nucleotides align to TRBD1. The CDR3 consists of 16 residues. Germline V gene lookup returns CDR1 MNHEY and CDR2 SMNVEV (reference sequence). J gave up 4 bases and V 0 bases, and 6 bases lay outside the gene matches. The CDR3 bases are TGTGCCAGCAGTTTATCCTCGACAGGGACGAATCAGCCCCAGCATTTT. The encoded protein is CASSLSSTGTNQPQHF.

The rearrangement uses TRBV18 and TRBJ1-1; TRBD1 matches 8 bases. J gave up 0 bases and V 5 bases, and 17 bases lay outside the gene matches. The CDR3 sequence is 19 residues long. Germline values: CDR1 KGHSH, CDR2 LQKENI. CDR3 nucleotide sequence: TGTGCCAGCTCAAACCGTGTACAGGGGGTTTACGGGATGAACACTGAAGCTTTCTTT. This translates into CASSNRVQGVYGMNTEAFF.

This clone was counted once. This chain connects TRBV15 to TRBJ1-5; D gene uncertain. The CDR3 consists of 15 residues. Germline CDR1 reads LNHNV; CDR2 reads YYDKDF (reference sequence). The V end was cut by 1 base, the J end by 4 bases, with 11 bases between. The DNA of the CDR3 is TGTGCCACCAGCAGAGTTACAAACCGAAATCAGCCCCAGCATTTT. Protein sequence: CATSRVTNRNQPQHF.

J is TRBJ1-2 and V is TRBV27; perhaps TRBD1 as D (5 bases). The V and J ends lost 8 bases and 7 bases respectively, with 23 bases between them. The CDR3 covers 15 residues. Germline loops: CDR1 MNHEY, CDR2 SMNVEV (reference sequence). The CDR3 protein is CASHDSIGFSGGYTF. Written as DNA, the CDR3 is TGTGCCAGCCACGACAGCATCGGGTTTAGCGGTGGCTACACCTTC.